Included here is one TCR beta chain sequence, with context. Two negative PCRs, clearance, or symptom resolution had been documented for recovered Cohort 3 donors. This sample was taken from a study of blood T cell repertoires in COVID-19. On the study more broadly: From the United States, Italy and Spain came samples of acute and convalescent COVID-19. T cells, B-cell-depleted T cells, or PBMCs provided the cDNA or gDNA that served as material.

Libraries were prepared by immunoSEQ multiplex PCR; TCRdb keeps only in-frame clonotypes and omits some of them. This sample yields hundreds of thousands of clones, of which less than 90% are seen a single time; roughly 8.5% belongs to the top ten. The sample taken for sequencing was PBMCs or T cells enriched from blood (not recorded which). The TCR sequence derives from an older woman who had recovered from COVID-19.

The DNA of the CDR3 is TGTGCCAGCAGCGGGCGACAGGGTGGGAGTGAAAAACTGTTTTTT. Translated: CASSGRQGGSEKLFF. The chain uses TRBV9 and TRBJ1-4; 7 bases match TRBD1. The germline V gene encodes CDR1 SGDLS and CDR2 YYNGEE. The CDR3 runs to 15 residues. V was clipped by 3 bases and J by 7 bases; unmatched bases: 9.